Listed here are 17 T cell receptor beta chains from one sample, sequenced in a study of primary melanoma T cells and metastatic recurrence. Profiled with immunoSEQ multiplex PCR; TCRdb holds only in-frame clones, not every one. The table shows 1,500 to 1,800 clones, with around four fifths occurring only once. Sequenced sample: melanoma tumor tissue. These receptors came from a human donor with melanoma.

This clone showed up just once. This chain connects TRBV11-3 to TRBJ2-1, with 9 bases matching TRBD2. CDR1 and CDR2 (germline): SGHNT, YENEEA. The CDR3 covers 17 residues. V lost 4 bases and J lost 9; bases outside the gene matches: 16. The DNA for the CDR3 is TGTGCCAGCAGCTCCAGCGATTTTAGCGGGAGCGTCGGTGAGCAGTTCTTC. This codes for CASSSSDFSGSVGEQFF.

This clone was seen a few times. The chain recombines TRBV28 with TRBJ2-5; 7 bases line up with TRBD1. In germline, CDR1 is MDHEN, CDR2 SYDVKM. Trimming cost V 6 bases and J 3 bases; bases outside gene matches: 13. CDR3 size: 16 residues. DNA of the CDR3: TGTGCCAGCAGCCTCCTCGGGACAGCAATGGAAGAGACCCAGTACTTC. Amino acids: CASSLLGTAMEETQYF.

This chain uses TRBV28 with TRBJ2-2; 9 nucleotides align to TRBD1. After removal of 5 bases from V and 6 bases from J, the junction contained 7 bases not matched to a gene. Germline assignment: CDR1 MDHEN and CDR2 SYDVKM. This CDR3 has 15 amino acids. CDR3 protein: CASSTTGGESGELFF. In DNA form, the CDR3 reads TGTGCCAGCAGTACCACAGGGGGCGAATCCGGGGAGCTGTTTTTT.

The J gene is TRBJ1-3, the V gene TRBV6-8; D is unresolved. Germline assignment: CDR1 MNHGY and CDR2 SAAAGT. V was cut by 4 bases and J by 0 bases, with 7 bases left in between. CDR3 size: 14 residues. In nucleotides, the CDR3 is TGTGCCAGCAGTTCGGGTAGCTCTGGAAACACCATATATTTT. Amino acids: CASSSGSSGNTIYF.

The chain combines TRBV7-1 with TRBJ1-2, with 9 positions matching TRBD1. TRBV7-1 is an ORF; its function is uncertain. The CDR3 has 15 residues. V was clipped by 4 bases and J by 7 bases; unmatched bases: 10. CDR3 nucleotide sequence: TGTGCCAGCAGCTTGTTTTACAGGGGGCTCGCTGGCTACACCTTC. This gives the protein CASSLFYRGLAGYTF.

This clone showed up just once. This chain connects TRBV6-8 to TRBJ1-1; 9 bases map to TRBD1. The CDR3 length is 13 residues. Germline V gene lookup returns CDR1 MNHGY and CDR2 SAAAGT. The V segment lost 6 bases and the J segment 4 bases; nucleotides outside the gene matches: 3. As DNA, the CDR3 is TGTGCCAGCAGCAAGACAGGGGGCACTGAAGCTTTCTTT. It yields the protein CASSKTGGTEAFF.

This clone was observed once. The chain couples TRBV11-3 to TRBJ2-1; D gene unclear. The V gene lost 3 bases and the J gene lost 5 bases, with 11 bases spanning the gap. Germline assignment: CDR1 SGHNT and CDR2 YENEEA. The CDR3 loop spans 14 amino acids. In nucleotides, the CDR3 is TGTGCCAGCAGCTTGGACGCAGGTAACAATGAGCAGTTCTTC. This encodes CASSLDAGNNEQFF.

The V gene is TRBV14, the J gene TRBJ2-7; D is unresolved. V was pared by 0 bases and J by 2 bases, with 5 bases between. Per germline, CDR1 SGHDN and CDR2 FVKESK. The CDR3 is made up of 13 amino acids. The CDR3, as DNA: TGTGCCAGCAGCCAAGATACACCCTACGAGCAGTACTTC. This sequence encodes CASSQDTPYEQYF.

The chain is built from TRBV29-1 and TRBJ2-7; TRBD1 might be the D (6 bases). This CDR3 is 13 amino acids long. Germline CDR1 is SQVTM and CDR2 is ANQGSEA. V shed 6 bases and J shed 6 bases, with 18 bases lying between them. The CDR3 sequence: CSVKTTGSGEQYF. In nucleotides, the CDR3 is TGCAGCGTGAAGACTACAGGGTCCGGCGAGCAGTACTTC.

By sample share, this clone is large. The DNA for the CDR3 is TGTGCCACCAGCAGACACGGGAGCACAGATACGCAGTATTTT. It is translated as CATSRHGSTDTQYF. The genes are TRBV15 and TRBJ2-3; D is unresolved. This CDR3 has 14 residues. Germline V gives CDR1 LNHNV, CDR2 YYDKDF (reference sequence). V lost 2 bases and J lost 0, with 6 bases in between. Together with reference TRBV15 and TRBJ2-3, the CDR3 gives the full variable domain: DAMVIQNPRYQVTQFGKPVTLSCSQTLNHNVMYWYQQKSSQAPKLLFHYYDKDFNNEADTPDNFQSRRPNTSFCFLDIRSPGLGDTAMYLCATSRHGSTDTQYFGPGTRLTVL.

The chain uses TRBV7-4 and TRBJ2-1; 11 positions agree with TRBD2. Germline-derived CDR1 and CDR2 are SGHVT and SQSDAQ. The V gene end was trimmed by 2 bases and the J gene end by 4 bases; junction bases not matched to a gene: 1. This CDR3 is 15 amino acids long. The CDR3, as DNA: TGTGCCAGCAGCTTACCTAGCGGGGGGTACAATGAGCAGTTCTTC. This codes for CASSLPSGGYNEQFF.

The chain uses TRBV18 and TRBJ2-1, with D possibly being TRBD1 (6 bases). The CDR3 spans 14 residues. Trimming left V 2 bases short and J 8 bases short, with 13 bases between. Germline lookup yields CDR1 KGHSH and CDR2 LQKENI. Written as DNA, the CDR3 is TGTGCCAGCTCACCAGGGGGCATTGAGGATGAGCAGTTCTTC. Translated: CASSPGGIEDEQFF.

The chain uses TRBV19 and TRBJ1-2; TRBD1 agrees at 8 bases. The J segment lost 8 bases and the V segment lost 6 bases, leaving 2 bases of the junction unmatched. Germline assignment: CDR1 LNHDA and CDR2 SQIVND (reference sequence). CDR3 length equals 11 residues. CDR3 DNA: TGTGCCAGTAGACAGGGGGACGGCTACACCTTC. It specifies CASRQGDGYTF.

The J gene is TRBJ2-5, the V gene TRBV7-1; D is perhaps TRBD1 (6 bases). TRBV7-1 counts as an open reading frame of uncertain function. V was shortened by 6 bases and J by 3 bases, with 20 bases between the two germline ends. This CDR3 has 16 amino acids. The CDR3 loop reads CASSLVGETGKETQYF. Here the CDR3 DNA reads TGTGCCAGCAGTCTGGTTGGTGAAACAGGGAAAGAGACCCAGTACTTC.

As regards this clone: A junction end diverges from the germline sequence, so it may reflect a read error. J is TRBJ2-5 and V is TRBV19; weak D call: TRBD1 (6 bases). This CDR3 contains 15 residues. Per the germline V gene, CDR1 is LNHDA and CDR2 is SQIVND (reference sequence). The CDR3 sequence: CASSIPHRGQETQYF. The CDR3 bases are TGTGCCAGTAGTATTCCCCATCGGGGACAAGAGACTCAGTACTTC.

This clone was observed once. The V gene is TRBV10-2, the J gene TRBJ2-3; 8 positions match TRBD2. Trimming removed 8 bases from V and 5 bases from J; junction bases left unmatched: 6. CDR1 and CDR2 (germline): WSHSY, SAAADI. CDR3 size: 13 residues. The CDR3 region is CASFSGEGDTQYF. The CDR3 nucleotides read TGCGCCAGCTTTAGCGGGGAAGGAGATACGCAGTATTTT.

The rearrangement joins TRBV6-4 to TRBJ2-1; D might be TRBD2 (6 bases). Germline assignment: CDR1 MRHNA and CDR2 SNTAGT. Deletions cut 0 bases from V and 0 bases from J, with 15 bases between. CDR3 length: 18 residues. The CDR3 nucleotides are TGTGCCAGCAGTGACTCGACACGCGGGATAGGCTCCTACAATGAGCAGTTCTTC. Residues: CASSDSTRGIGSYNEQFF.